These 21 T cell receptor beta chains originate from one sample sequenced in a study of blood T cell repertoires in COVID-19. Produced via immunoSEQ multiplex PCR; TCRdb's table is partial and in-frame only. The sample has roughly 300,000 clones; 85% are singletons. The sample comprised PBMCs or T cells enriched from blood (not recorded which). Receptor source: a woman between 45 and 65 years old who had recovered from COVID-19.

This clone was recorded a few times. The rearrangement links TRBV6-2 or TRBV6-3 to TRBJ1-2, with 10 bases that match TRBD1. V trimming: 5 bases; J trimming: 3 bases; junction bases outside the gene matches: 3. CDR1 and CDR2 (germline): MNHEY, SVGEGT. There are 14 residues in the CDR3. The CDR3 is CASSPGQGYYGYTF. The CDR3 coding sequence is TGTGCCAGCAGTCCGGGACAGGGGTACTATGGCTACACCTTC.

The V gene is TRBV11-2, the J gene TRBJ1-2; unclear D gene. The V end was cut by 1 base, the J end by 2 bases, with 8 bases between. Germline V CDR1 and CDR2: SGHAT, FQNNGV. The CDR3 runs 14 residues. This chain's CDR3 is CASSLAQVNYGYTF. The CDR3, as DNA: TGTGCCAGCAGCTTAGCGCAGGTGAACTATGGCTACACCTTC.

V and J are TRBV7-2 and TRBJ1-2; 9 nucleotides match TRBD1. The CDR3 covers 15 residues. Germline assignment: CDR1 SGHTA and CDR2 FQGNSA. Trimming took 0 bases from V and 6 from J; bases not matched to a gene: 5. The CDR3 region is CASSLAGQGDDGYTF. The CDR3 DNA reads TGTGCCAGCAGCTTAGCGGGACAGGGAGACGATGGCTACACCTTC.

The chain has TRBV11-2 and TRBJ2-1, with 7 positions matching TRBD2. This CDR3 is 14 amino acids long. From germline, CDR1 is SGHAT and CDR2 FQNNGV. Unmatched junction bases numbered 3, after V lost 1 base and J lost 6 bases. Here the CDR3 reads CASSLGTSANEQFF. In DNA, the CDR3 is TGTGCCAGCAGCTTAGGAACTAGCGCCAATGAGCAGTTCTTC.

The chain employs TRBV27 and TRBJ1-6; possibly TRBD1 for D (6 bases). This CDR3 spans 13 amino acids. The V and J ends lost 2 bases and 10 bases respectively, with 9 bases between them. CDR1 is MNHEY, CDR2 SMNVEV, per germline (reference sequence). CDR3 sequence reads: CASSLTGFSPLHF. For the CDR3, the DNA is TGTGCCAGCAGTTTAACAGGGTTCTCACCCCTCCACTTT.

A single count supports this clone. The V and J genes are TRBV19 and TRBJ2-7; 7 positions agree with TRBD2. CDR3 length: 15 residues. Germline V CDR1 and CDR2: LNHDA, SQIVND (reference sequence). The junction had 6 bases not matched to a gene; V was cut back by 1 base and J by 3 bases. CDR3 nucleotides: TGTGCCAGTAGTATAGCTGGCGGGAGTTTCTACGAGCAGTACTTC. It is translated as CASSIAGGSFYEQYF.

The V and J genes are TRBV5-1 and TRBJ2-1, with D unresolved. CDR1 and CDR2 (germline): SGHRS, YFSETQ. The CDR3 has 14 residues. V was pared by 1 base and J by 4 bases, with 9 bases between. The CDR3 loop is CASSLTSDYNEQFF. The CDR3 DNA sequence: TGCGCCAGCAGCTTGACCAGTGATTACAATGAGCAGTTCTTC.

This clone was seen only once. The V and J genes are TRBV30 and TRBJ2-3; 8 nucleotides match TRBD2. With V trimmed by 4 bases and J by 4 bases, 16 bases remained unmatched. This CDR3 spans 17 amino acids. Per germline, CDR1 GTSNPN and CDR2 SVGIG (reference sequence). The CDR3 here is CAWTVSGGPNVPDTQYF. The DNA of the CDR3 is TGTGCCTGGACTGTGAGCGGGGGCCCTAACGTCCCAGATACGCAGTATTTT.

V is TRBV6-6 and J is TRBJ1-4; D not resolved. This CDR3 contains 13 residues. The ends were cut back, 6 bases at V and 5 bases at J, with 10 bases in the middle. The V gene's germline CDR1 is MNHNY and CDR2 SVGAGI (reference sequence). CDR3 region: CASSPGSNEKLFF. The CDR3 region has the DNA TGTGCCAGCAGCCCAGGATCCAATGAAAAACTGTTTTTT.

This rearrangement joins TRBV27 to TRBJ1-1, with 8 bases that match TRBD1. This CDR3 region has 15 residues. CDR1 and CDR2 from the germline V gene are MNHEY and SMNVEV (reference sequence). V trimming: 7 bases; J trimming: 4 bases; junction bases outside the gene matches: 11. CDR3 loop: CASTPVGQGSTEAFF. The CDR3 DNA follows: TGTGCCAGCACCCCGGTAGGACAGGGATCCACTGAAGCTTTCTTT.

CDR3 protein: CASSDGGWEQYF. The CDR3 DNA is TGTGCCAGCAGTGACGGGGGGTGGGAGCAGTACTTC. The rearrangement uses TRBV27 and TRBJ2-7, with 7 bases fitting TRBD2. The CDR3 is 12 residues long. The V gene end was trimmed by 5 bases and the J gene end by 7 bases; junction bases not matched to a gene: 5. From germline, CDR1 is MNHEY and CDR2 SMNVEV (reference sequence).

The V and J genes are TRBV2 and TRBJ2-7; 10 positions agree with TRBD2. CDR1 is SNHLY, CDR2 FYNNEI, per germline. The V and J ends lost 6 bases and 6 bases, in that order; junction bases with no gene match: 11. The CDR3 has 15 amino acids. Here the CDR3 reads CASRIETSGLSEQYF. CDR3 nucleotides: TGTGCCAGCAGGATAGAGACTAGCGGGTTGAGCGAGCAGTACTTC.

In nucleotides, the CDR3 is TGTGCCAGCATCCGGAACCTAGCGGGAGTAGGGAATGAGCAGTTCTTC. Its protein product is CASIRNLAGVGNEQFF. The rearrangement joins TRBV7-2 to TRBJ2-1, with 10 bases fitting TRBD2. CDR3 length: 16 amino acids. J gave up 7 bases and V 7 bases, and 13 bases lay outside the gene matches. Germline loops: CDR1 SGHTA, CDR2 FQGNSA.

The V gene is TRBV5-1, the J gene TRBJ1-3, with D unclear. The CDR3 consists of 17 residues. Germline CDR1 reads SGHRS; CDR2 reads YFSETQ. V was trimmed by 1 base and J by 0 bases, leaving 14 bases between them. The CDR3 region is CASSLFTRGYSGNTIYF. CDR3 DNA sequence: TGCGCCAGCAGCTTGTTTACTCGGGGATACTCTGGAAACACCATATATTTT.

The gene calls are TRBV2 and TRBJ2-3; D may be TRBD2 (6 bases). CDR3 length: 16 amino acids. V was trimmed by 5 bases and J by 3 bases, leaving 18 bases between them. Germline V gene lookup returns CDR1 SNHLY and CDR2 FYNNEI. The CDR3, as DNA: TGTGCCAGCAGTCTTCTAGCGCTCGTGTTAACAGATACGCAGTATTTT. Protein product: CASSLLALVLTDTQYF. Complete variable domain (other parts from reference TRBV2 and TRBJ2-3): EPEVTQTPSHQVTQMGQEVILRCVPISNHLYFYWYRQILGQKVEFLVSFYNNEISEKSEIFDDQFSVERPDGSNFTLKIRSTKLEDSAMYFCASSLLALVLTDTQYFGPGTRLTVL.

The sample holds a few counts of this clone. This chain uses TRBV7-6 with TRBJ2-7, with TRBD1 as a possible D gene (6 bases). CDR1 and CDR2 from the germline V gene are SGHVS and FNYEAQ. The V end was cut by 1 base, the J end by 3 bases, with 10 bases between. The length of the CDR3 is 14 residues. CDR3 amino acids: CASSLDAGDYEQYF. DNA of the CDR3: TGTGCCAGCAGCTTAGATGCAGGGGACTACGAGCAGTACTTC.

The V call is TRBV4-1, the J call TRBJ1-2; D possibly corresponds to TRBD1 (5 bases). This CDR3 has 16 residues. V was trimmed by 1 base and J by 1 base, leaving 13 bases between them. Germline CDR1 MGHRA, CDR2 YSYEKL. In DNA, the CDR3 is TGCGCCAGCAGCCAAGTCGAGGACACTTATAACTATGGCTACACCTTC. Translated: CASSQVEDTYNYGYTF.

This clone has more than one count but fewer than ten. The gene calls are TRBV10-3 and TRBJ1-1; D is undetermined. The CDR3 spans 12 residues. Germline V gene lookup returns CDR1 ENHRY and CDR2 SYGVKD. Trimming took off 0 bases at V and 11 bases at J, with 10 bases between the two ends. CDR3 DNA: TGTGCCATCAGTGAGTCTATTATGGGCGCTTTCTTT. Its translation is CAISESIMGAFF.

The genes are TRBV4-1 and TRBJ1-1, with TRBD1 matching 8 bases. V dropped 3 bases and J dropped 12; count of bases not matched to a gene: 9. From germline, CDR1 is MGHRA and CDR2 YSYEKL. The CDR3 has 13 amino acids. Here the CDR3 reads CASSHLDRQGTFF. The CDR3 DNA follows: TGCGCCAGCAGCCACCTGGACAGACAGGGGACTTTCTTT.

The chain carries TRBV19 and TRBJ1-6, with TRBD1 matching 7 bases. Germline assignment: CDR1 LNHDA and CDR2 SQIVND (reference sequence). Germline trimming cut 2 bases from V and 6 bases from J; bases unmatched to any gene: 4. This CDR3 comprises 15 residues. The CDR3 coding sequence is TGTGCCAGTAGTATAAAGGGGGCCCCTAATTCACCCCTCCACTTT. As protein: CASSIKGAPNSPLHF.

This clone has only a few counts. This sequence joins TRBV7-9 and TRBJ1-1; the D gene is possibly TRBD1 (6 bases). Germline V gene data show CDR1 as SEHNR and CDR2 as FQNEAQ (reference sequence). Trimming shortened V by 7 bases and J by 7 bases, and 19 bases separated the two germline ends. CDR3 length equals 14 residues. CDR3 sequence (DNA): TGTGCCAGCATCCCGCGCGGGGGGGGGCTTGAAGCTTTCTTT. Translating gives CASIPRGGGLEAFF.